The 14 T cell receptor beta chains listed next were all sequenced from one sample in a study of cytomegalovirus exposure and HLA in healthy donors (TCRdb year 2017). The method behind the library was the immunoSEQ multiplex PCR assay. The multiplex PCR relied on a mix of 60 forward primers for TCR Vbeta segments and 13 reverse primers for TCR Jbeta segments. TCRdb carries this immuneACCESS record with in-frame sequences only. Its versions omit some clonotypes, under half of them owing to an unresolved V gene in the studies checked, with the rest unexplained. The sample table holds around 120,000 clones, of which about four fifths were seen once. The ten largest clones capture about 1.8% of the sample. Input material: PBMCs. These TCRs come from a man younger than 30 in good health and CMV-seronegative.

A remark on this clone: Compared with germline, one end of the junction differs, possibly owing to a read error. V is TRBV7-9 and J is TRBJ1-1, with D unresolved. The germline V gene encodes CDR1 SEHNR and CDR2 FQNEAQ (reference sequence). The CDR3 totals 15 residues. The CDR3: CSSSVKSTVNTEAFF. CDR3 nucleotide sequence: TGTTCCAGCAGCGTAAAATCTACAGTGAACACTGAAGCTTTCTTT.

This chain's CDR3 is CSARLVYEQYF. CDR3 sequence (DNA): TGCAGTGCTAGACTAGTCTACGAGCAGTACTTC. V and J are TRBV20-1 and TRBJ2-7; D gene ambiguous. Germline-derived CDR1 and CDR2 are DFQATT and SNEGSKA (reference sequence). Between the trimmed V and J ends, which lost 2 bases and 3 bases, there was a span of 5 bases. The CDR3 sequence is 11 residues long.

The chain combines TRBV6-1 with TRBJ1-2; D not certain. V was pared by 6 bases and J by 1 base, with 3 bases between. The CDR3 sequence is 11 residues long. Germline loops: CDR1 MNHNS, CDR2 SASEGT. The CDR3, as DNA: TGTGCCAGCAGGAGTAACTATGGCTACACCTTC. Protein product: CASRSNYGYTF.

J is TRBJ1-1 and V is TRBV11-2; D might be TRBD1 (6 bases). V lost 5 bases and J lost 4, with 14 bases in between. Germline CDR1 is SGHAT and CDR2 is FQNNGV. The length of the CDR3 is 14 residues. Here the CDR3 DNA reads TGTGCCAGCAGCGGCGGGGGGCTCGGCACTGAAGCTTTCTTT. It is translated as CASSGGGLGTEAFF.

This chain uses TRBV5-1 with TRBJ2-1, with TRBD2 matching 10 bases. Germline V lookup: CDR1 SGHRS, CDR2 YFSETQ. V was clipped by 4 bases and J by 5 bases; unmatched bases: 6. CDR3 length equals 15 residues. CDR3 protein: CASSTSGGGHNEQFF. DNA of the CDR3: TGCGCCAGCAGCACGAGCGGGGGGGGTCACAATGAGCAGTTCTTC.

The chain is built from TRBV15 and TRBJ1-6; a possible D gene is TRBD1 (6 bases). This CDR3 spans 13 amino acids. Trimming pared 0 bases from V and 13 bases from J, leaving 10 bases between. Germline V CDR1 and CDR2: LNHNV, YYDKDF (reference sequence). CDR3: CATSRDSRGPLHF. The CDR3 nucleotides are TGTGCCACCAGCAGAGATTCAAGGGGGCCCCTCCACTTT.

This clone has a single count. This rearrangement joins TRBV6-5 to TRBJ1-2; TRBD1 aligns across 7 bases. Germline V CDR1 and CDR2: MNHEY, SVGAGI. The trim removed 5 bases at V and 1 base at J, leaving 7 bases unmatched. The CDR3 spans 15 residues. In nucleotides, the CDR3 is TGTGCCAGCAGTCGCAACCGGGACAGTAACTATGGCTACACCTTC. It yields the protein CASSRNRDSNYGYTF.

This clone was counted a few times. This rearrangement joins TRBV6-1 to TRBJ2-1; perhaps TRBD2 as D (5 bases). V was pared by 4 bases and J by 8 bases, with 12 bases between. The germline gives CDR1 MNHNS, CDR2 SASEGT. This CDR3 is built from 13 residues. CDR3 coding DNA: TGTGCCAGCAGTGCTAACGGGGTTTATGAGCAGTTCTTC. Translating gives CASSANGVYEQFF.

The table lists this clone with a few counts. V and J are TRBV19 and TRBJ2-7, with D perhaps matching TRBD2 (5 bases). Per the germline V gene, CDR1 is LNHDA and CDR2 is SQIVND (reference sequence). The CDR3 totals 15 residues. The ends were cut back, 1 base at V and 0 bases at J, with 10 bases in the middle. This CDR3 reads CASSIGGGSSYEQYF. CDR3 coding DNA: TGTGCCAGTAGTATAGGTGGTGGGAGCTCCTACGAGCAGTACTTC.

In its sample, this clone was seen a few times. The CDR3 sequence is CAISDGTTTGELFF. CDR3 coding DNA: TGTGCCATCAGTGATGGGACTACCACCGGGGAGCTGTTTTTT. The chain carries TRBV10-3 and TRBJ2-2; TRBD2 matches 7 bases. The CDR3 is 14 residues long. Germline V CDR1 and CDR2: ENHRY, SYGVKD. The trim removed 3 bases at V and 4 bases at J, leaving 2 bases unmatched.

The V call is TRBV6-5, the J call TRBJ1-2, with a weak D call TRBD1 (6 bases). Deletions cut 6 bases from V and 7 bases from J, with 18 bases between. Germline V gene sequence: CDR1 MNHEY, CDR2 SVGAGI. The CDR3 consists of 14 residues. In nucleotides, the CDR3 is TGTGCCAGCAGCCCAGGGGCATTTTCCCCTGGCTACACCTTC. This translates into CASSPGAFSPGYTF.

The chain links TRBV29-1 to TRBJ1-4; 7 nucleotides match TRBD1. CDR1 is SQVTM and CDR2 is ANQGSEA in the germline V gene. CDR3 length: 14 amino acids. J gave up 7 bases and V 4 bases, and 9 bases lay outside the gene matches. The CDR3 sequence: CSVVRDSFSEKLFF. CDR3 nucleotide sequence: TGCAGCGTTGTCCGGGACAGCTTTAGTGAAAAACTGTTTTTT.

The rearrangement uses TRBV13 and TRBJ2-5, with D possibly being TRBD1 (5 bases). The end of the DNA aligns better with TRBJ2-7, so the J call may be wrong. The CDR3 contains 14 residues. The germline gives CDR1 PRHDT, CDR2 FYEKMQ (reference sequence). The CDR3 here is CASSLTGLPYEQYF. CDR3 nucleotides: TGTGCCAGCAGCTTAACAGGCCTCCCCTACGAGCAGTACTTC.

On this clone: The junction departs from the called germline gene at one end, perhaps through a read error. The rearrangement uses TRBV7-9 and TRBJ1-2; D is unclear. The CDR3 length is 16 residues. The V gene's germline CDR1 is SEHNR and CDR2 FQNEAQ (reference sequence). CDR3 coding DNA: TGTTCCAGCAGCCACGCCCGGGAGTCGGTCGACTATGGCTACACCTTC. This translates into CSSSHARESVDYGYTF.